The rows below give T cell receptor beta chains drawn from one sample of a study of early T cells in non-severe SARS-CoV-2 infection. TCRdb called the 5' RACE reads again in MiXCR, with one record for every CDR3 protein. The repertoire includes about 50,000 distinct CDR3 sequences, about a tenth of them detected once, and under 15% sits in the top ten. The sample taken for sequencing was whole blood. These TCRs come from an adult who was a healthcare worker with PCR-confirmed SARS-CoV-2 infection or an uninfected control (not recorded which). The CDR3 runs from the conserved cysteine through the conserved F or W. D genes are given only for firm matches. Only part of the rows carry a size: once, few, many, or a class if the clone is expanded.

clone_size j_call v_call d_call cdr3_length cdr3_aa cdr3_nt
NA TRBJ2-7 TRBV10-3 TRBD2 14 CAIAGLAGGGEQYF TGTGCCATAGCTGGACTAGCGGGAGGAGGTGAGCAGTACTTC
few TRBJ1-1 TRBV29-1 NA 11 CSVLGYTEAFF TGCAGCGTTCTGGGCTACACTGAAGCTTTCTTT
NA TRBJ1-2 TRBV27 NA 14 CASSLSPNSYGYTF TGTGCCAGCAGTTTAAGTCCGAACAGCTATGGCTACACCTTC
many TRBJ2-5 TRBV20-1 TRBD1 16 CSARVIRDRPQETQYF TGCAGTGCTAGAGTTATCCGGGACAGGCCTCAAGAGACCCAGTACTTC
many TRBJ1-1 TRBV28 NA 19 CASSFRAARGAFYDTEAFF TGTGCCAGCAGTTTTCGAGCAGCGAGGGGGGCCTTTTACGACACTGAAGCTTTCTTT
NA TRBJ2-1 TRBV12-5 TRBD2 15 CASGASGKLYNEQFF TGTGCTAGTGGAGCTAGCGGGAAGTTATACAATGAGCAGTTCTTC
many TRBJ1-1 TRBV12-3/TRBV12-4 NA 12 CASAGAGTEAFF TGTGCCAGCGCGGGGGCCGGCACTGAAGCTTTCTTT
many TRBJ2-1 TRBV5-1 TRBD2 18 CASSLGRLAGYHYNEQFF TGCGCCAGCAGCTTGGGTCGACTAGCGGGGTACCACTACAATGAGCAGTTCTTC
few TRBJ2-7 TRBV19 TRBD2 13 CASRGSGSTEQYF TGTGCCAGTAGGGGTAGCGGGAGTACCGAGCAGTACTTC
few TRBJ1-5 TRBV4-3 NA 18 CASSQALGTSEGNQPQHF TGCGCCAGCAGCCAAGCTTTGGGAACTTCTGAGGGCAATCAGCCCCAGCATTTT
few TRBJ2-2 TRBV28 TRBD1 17 CASSLSGGASNTGELFF TGTGCCAGCAGTTTATCAGGGGGCGCCTCGAACACCGGGGAGCTGTTTTTT
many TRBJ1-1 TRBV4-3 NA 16 CASSLQFRASLTEAFF TGCGCCAGCAGCCTCCAGTTCAGGGCATCTTTGACTGAAGCTTTCTTT
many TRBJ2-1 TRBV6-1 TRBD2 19 CASKWYRPLLAGGYNEQFF TGTGCCAGCAAATGGTACAGACCCCTACTAGCGGGAGGGTACAATGAGCAGTTCTTC
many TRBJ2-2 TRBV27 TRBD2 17 CASSLFASGSFAGELFF TGTGCCAGCAGTTTATTTGCTAGCGGGAGTTTCGCCGGGGAGCTGTTTTTT
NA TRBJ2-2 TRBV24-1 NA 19 CATSDLSSREAGGAGELFF TGTGCCACCAGTGATTTAAGTAGTCGGGAAGCCGGTGGGGCCGGGGAGCTGTTTTTT
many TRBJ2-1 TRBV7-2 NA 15 CASSPREKTYNEQFF TGTGCCAGCAGTCCTCGGGAGAAGACCTACAATGAGCAGTTCTTC
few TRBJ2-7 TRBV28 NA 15 CASRPTRDNSYEQYF TGTGCCAGCAGACCAACCCGGGACAACTCCTACGAGCAGTACTTC
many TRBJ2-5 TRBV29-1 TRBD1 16 CSALPGQGIGKETQYF TGCAGCGCTCTCCCGGGACAGGGGATTGGTAAGGAGACCCAGTACTTC
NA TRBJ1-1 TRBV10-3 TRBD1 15 CAISVTGAGGGEAFF TGTGCCATCAGTGTAACAGGGGCAGGAGGTGGTGAAGCTTTCTTT
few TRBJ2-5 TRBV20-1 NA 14 CSARNPTEKETQYF TGCAGTGCTAGAAACCCTACGGAAAAAGAGACCCAGTACTTC
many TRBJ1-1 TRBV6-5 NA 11 CASSVGAEAFF TGTGCCAGCAGTGTAGGGGCTGAAGCTTTCTTT
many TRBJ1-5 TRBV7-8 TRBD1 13 CASSRQGWQPQHF TGTGCCAGCAGCCGACAGGGATGGCAGCCCCAGCATTTT
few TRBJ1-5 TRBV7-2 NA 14 CASSKTGSNQPQHF TGTGCCAGCAGCAAAACAGGGAGCAATCAGCCCCAGCATTTT
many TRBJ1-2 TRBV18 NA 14 CASSPPQVHYGYTF TGTGCCAGCTCACCACCACAGGTTCACTATGGCTACACCTTC
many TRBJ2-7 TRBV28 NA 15 CASRVGPERPYEQYF TGTGCCAGCAGGGTCGGACCCGAGAGGCCCTACGAGCAGTACTTC
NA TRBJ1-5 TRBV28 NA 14 CASSLPGGNQPQHF TGTGCCAGCAGTTTACCAGGGGGCAATCAGCCCCAGCATTTT
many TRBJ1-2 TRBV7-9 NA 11 CASSSTLANAF TGTGCCAGCAGCTCCACGCTGGCTAACGCCTTC
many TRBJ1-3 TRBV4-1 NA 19 CASSQVPLEGSTFGNTIYF TGCGCCAGCAGCCAAGTCCCTTTGGAGGGGTCGACTTTTGGAAACACCATATATTTT
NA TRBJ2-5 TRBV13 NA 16 CASSDATGLQTETQYF TGTGCCAGCAGCGACGCTACCGGGCTCCAGACGGAGACCCAGTACTTC
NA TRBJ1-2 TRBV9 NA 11 CASSVDGGYTF TGTGCCAGCAGCGTAGATGGTGGCTACACCTTC
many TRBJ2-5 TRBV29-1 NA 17 CSVDQGWEFDNQETQYF TGCAGCGTTGATCAGGGATGGGAGTTTGACAACCAAGAGACCCAGTACTTC
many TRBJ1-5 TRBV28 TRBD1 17 CASSPLKDGTGNQPQHF TGTGCCAGCAGTCCATTAAAGGATGGGACAGGGAATCAGCCCCAGCATTTT
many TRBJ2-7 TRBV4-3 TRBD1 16 CASSQGPPDRGDEQYF TGCGCCAGCAGCCAAGGCCCCCCAGACAGGGGGGACGAGCAGTACTTC
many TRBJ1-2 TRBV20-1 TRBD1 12 CSAGTGDQGYTF TGCAGTGCCGGGACAGGGGATCAAGGCTACACCTTC
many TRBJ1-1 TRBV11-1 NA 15 CASSLGQEGGTEAFF TGTGCCAGCAGCTTAGGGCAGGAAGGGGGCACTGAAGCTTTCTTT
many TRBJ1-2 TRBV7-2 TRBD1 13 CASSPRQTGGYTF TGTGCCAGCAGCCCTCGACAGACAGGGGGCTACACCTTC
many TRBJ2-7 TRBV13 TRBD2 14 CASSTGTSTYEQYF TGTGCCAGCAGCACCGGGACTAGCACCTACGAGCAGTACTTC
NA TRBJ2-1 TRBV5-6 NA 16 CASSLAYVGRHNEQFF TGTGCCAGCAGCTTGGCCTATGTAGGCAGACACAATGAGCAGTTCTTC
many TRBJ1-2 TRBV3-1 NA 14 CASSQDVTNYGYTF TGTGCCAGCAGCCAAGATGTCACCAACTATGGCTACACCTTC
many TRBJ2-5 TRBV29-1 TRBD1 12 CSVGQGKETQYF TGCAGCGTTGGACAGGGGAAGGAGACCCAGTACTTC
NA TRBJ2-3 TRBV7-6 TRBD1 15 CASSLVDRDTDTQYF TGTGCCAGCAGCTTAGTGGACAGGGACACAGATACGCAGTATTTT
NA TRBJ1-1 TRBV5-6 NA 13 CASSPSPGTEAFF TGTGCCAGCAGCCCCTCCCCGGGCACTGAAGCTTTCTTT
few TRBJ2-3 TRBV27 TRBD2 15 CASSFYLAGADTQYF TGTGCCAGCAGTTTTTATCTAGCGGGAGCAGATACGCAGTATTTT
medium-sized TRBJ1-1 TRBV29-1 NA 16 CSVERQGEGFSTEAFF TGCAGCGTTGAAAGGCAAGGGGAGGGTTTTTCGACTGAAGCTTTCTTT
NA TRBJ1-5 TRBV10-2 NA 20 CASSESGVEKGVTEFQPQHF TGCGCCAGCAGTGAGTCCGGCGTTGAAAAGGGCGTTACGGAGTTTCAGCCCCAGCATTTT
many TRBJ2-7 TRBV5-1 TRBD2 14 CASRLERGSYEQYF TGCGCCAGCAGGCTTGAGCGGGGTTCCTACGAGCAGTACTTC
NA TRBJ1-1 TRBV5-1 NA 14 CASSVGPSNTEAFF TGCGCCAGCAGCGTGGGACCTTCAAACACTGAAGCTTTCTTT
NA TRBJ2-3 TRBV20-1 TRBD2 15 CSATPSGRNTDTQYF TGCAGTGCAACCCCTAGCGGGAGAAACACAGATACGCAGTATTTT
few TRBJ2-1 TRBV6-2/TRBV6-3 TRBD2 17 CASSSGRLADLYNEQFF TGTGCCAGCAGTTCCGGAAGACTAGCGGATTTATACAATGAGCAGTTCTTC
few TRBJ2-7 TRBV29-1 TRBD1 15 CSVNGAGQGLNEQYF TGCAGCGTTAACGGCGCGGGACAGGGACTGAACGAGCAGTACTTC
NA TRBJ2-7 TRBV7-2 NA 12 CASSSELDEQYF TGTGCCAGCAGCTCTGAACTGGACGAGCAGTACTTC
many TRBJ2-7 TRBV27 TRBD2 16 CASRRKFGGSVDEQYF TGTGCCAGCAGAAGGAAGTTCGGGGGGAGTGTTGACGAGCAGTACTTC
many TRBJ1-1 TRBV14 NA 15 CASSQVGFGGAGAFF TGTGCCAGCAGCCAAGTAGGATTCGGGGGCGCTGGGGCTTTCTTT
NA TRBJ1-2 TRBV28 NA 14 CASSLSPGKYGYTF TGTGCCAGCAGTTTATCGCCAGGGAAGTATGGCTACACCTTC
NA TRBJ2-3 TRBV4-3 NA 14 CASRGQPSTDTQYF TGCGCCAGCAGAGGGCAGCCTAGCACAGATACGCAGTATTTT
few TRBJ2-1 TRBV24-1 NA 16 CATSDLQGSSYNEQFF TGTGCCACCAGTGATTTGCAGGGTAGTTCCTACAATGAGCAGTTCTTC
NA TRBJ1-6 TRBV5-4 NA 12 CASSLPNSPLHF TGTGCCAGCAGCTTACCGAATTCACCCCTCCACTTT